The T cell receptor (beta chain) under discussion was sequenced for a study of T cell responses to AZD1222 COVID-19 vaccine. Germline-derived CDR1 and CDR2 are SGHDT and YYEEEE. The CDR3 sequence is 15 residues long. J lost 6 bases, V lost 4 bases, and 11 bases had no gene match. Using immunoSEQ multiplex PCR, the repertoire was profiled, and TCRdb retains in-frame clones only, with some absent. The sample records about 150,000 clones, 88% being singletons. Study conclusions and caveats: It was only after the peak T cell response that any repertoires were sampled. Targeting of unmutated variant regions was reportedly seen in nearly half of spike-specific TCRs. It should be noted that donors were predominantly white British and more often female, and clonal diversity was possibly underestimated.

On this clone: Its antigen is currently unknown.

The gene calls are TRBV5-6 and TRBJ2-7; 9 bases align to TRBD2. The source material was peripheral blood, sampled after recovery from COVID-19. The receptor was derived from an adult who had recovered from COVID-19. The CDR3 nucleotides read TGTGCCAGCAGCCGAAAGCGGGAGGTTTGGGGCGAGCAGTACTTC. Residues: CASSRKREVWGEQYF.